This T cell receptor (beta chain) was obtained from a study of cytomegalovirus exposure and HLA in healthy donors (dated by TCRdb to about 2017). Context from the whole study: In an earlier analysis of 450 to 750 of the donors, 276 Gb of sequence data and 90 million to 130 million unique TCR beta sequences from about 179 million T cells were reported. Donor age, sex, ethnicity and CMV serostatus were compiled together with the repertoire data. High-throughput TCR immunosequencing, statistical association of individual TCRs with disease status, and machine learning were combined to predict cytomegalovirus infection status. Across 300 to 400 genotyped donors of the cohort, an average of about 240,000 unique TCR beta nucleotide sequences per donor were sequenced, and about a sixth of those sequences were non-productive. HLA typing included class I and class II loci at four-digit resolution. The study aimed to test whether cataloging public T cell receptors could reveal signatures of past pathogen exposure. Rather than drawing on any new phenotypic data, the later analysis identified candidate immune exposures from TCR beta sequences and the way those sequences occurred across donors. Of the roughly 400 genotyped donors, less than 85% were placed in the genetic ancestry cluster associated with self-reported Caucasian donors. Typing coverage differed by locus: A, B, C, DRB1 and DQB1 were typed in about 620-640 donors, DQA1 in 522, DPA1 in around 610, and DPB1 in 472. Genome-wide SNP genotypes for about 65% of the 666 donors were used in a later genetic analysis, which treated that subset as a discovery cohort. All discovery cohort repertoires had been generated using a single sequencing platform. Because of strong linkage in the cohort, roughly five DR-DQ haplotypes were treated as single units for association and clustering. An earlier analysis of about 600 of the donors used high-throughput TCR beta sequencing to judge whether each TCR beta V gene segment behaved as functional or pseudogenic. The study used immunosequencing to profile the T cell repertoires of 666 subjects and linked those repertoires to cytomegalovirus serostatus. About 280 gigabases of sequencing data and 91 million or so unique TCR sequences made up an early release that covered several hundred HLA-typed donors. Along with the roughly 670-subject first cohort, a separate validation cohort of about 110 different subjects was used. To study patterns of TCR occurrence, a later analysis re-analyzed previously published TCR beta repertoires from around 670 donors and added high-resolution HLA genotyping. The paper's findings and limits, for the study overall: A further reported finding was that TCR beta sequences accurately predicted the HLA-A and HLA-B alleles for most subjects in the first cohort. When HLA alleles, especially DR and DQ, strongly co-occurred, attributing TCR associations to individual alleles was difficult. In vitro tests confirmed that a few of the cytomegalovirus-associated TCR beta chains recognize cytomegalovirus antigens. Correlated functional status among segregating V segments might reflect linkage disequilibrium, but an unknown experimental factor could not be ruled out. This cohort had only TCR beta chains sequenced, and the lack of alpha or paired-chain data limited which features could be detected. An association between a missense DCLRE1C variant and V-gene and J-gene trimming of TCR beta chains was found in a later genetic analysis and replicated in an independent cohort. A later analysis found that most CMV-associated TCR beta chains appeared HLA-restricted, with HLA associations seemingly driven largely by CMV exposure. CMV serostatus was the only immune exposure information available for the cohort. Because counts were too low, about 18 rarely observed V segments, including chromosome 9 orphons, were excluded from the earlier analysis of 500 to 700 of the donors. The study listed approximately 150 TCR beta chains as associated with cytomegalovirus. HLA typing was unavailable for some donors at each locus, so association tests used only the typed subset. According to the authors, the approach could potentially be generalized to other disease states and immunological phenotypes. Broadly in line with IMGT annotations, most TCR beta V segments showed up in productive rearrangements about 87% or about 30% of the time in an earlier analysis of several hundred of the donors. Presence/absence analyses assumed roughly uniform sequencing depth across donors, an assumption that may not hold. In a later analysis, the rate of TCR association differed among HLA loci, with DRB1 alleles having the most associated TCRs and HLA-C alleles having the fewest. According to a later genetic analysis, donors in an Asian-associated ancestry cluster had fewer N-insertions in productive TCRs than the approximately 630-donor mean. Across donors, most TCR sequences were observed very rarely, whereas some public TCRs were present in many individuals. Some IMGT-functional V segments, including TRBV6-2 and TRBV6-3, could not be distinguished by the 87-base-pair reads and were therefore excluded. A cluster of highly shared sequence variants was judged likely to represent a technical artifact of the sequencing pipeline. A later analysis associated 15,000 or so TCR beta sequences with specific HLA alleles at a false discovery rate of 0.05. In a later analysis, HLA-associated TCR beta chains were found to be more clonally expanded and to have lower generation probabilities than equally common non-associated chains. In both the original and validation cohorts, the classifier was reported to diagnose cytomegalovirus status with high specificity and sensitivity. Several of the top co-occurrence clusters appeared to be linked to parvovirus B19, influenza, CMV and Epstein-Barr virus, according to a later analysis.

The cohort consisted of 670 or so healthy bone marrow donors. At the time of sampling, all cohort members were nominally healthy, though unrecorded immune exposures were likely present. The donor tested CMV seronegative and was one of the 352 seronegative cohort members. Every donor gave a peripheral blood sample, and the peripheral blood mononuclear cells from that sample were used for TCR beta sequencing. The Qiagen DNeasy Blood Extraction Kit was used to extract genomic DNA from the blood cell samples. From the cysteine up to the phenylalanine, the CDR3 has a length of 12 residues. Just CDR3 DNA is preserved here, 36 bases in frame from base 1. The trim is 4 bases for V and 8 bases for J, with a gap of 12 bases between the germline ends. According to the germline V gene, CDR1 reads SQVTM and CDR2 reads ANQGSEA. Libraries were made using the immunoSEQ multiplex PCR assay. For the multiplex PCR, a mixture combining 60 forward primers for TCR Vbeta segments and 13 reverse primers for TCR Jbeta segments was used. A multiplex PCR assay on genomic DNA amplified the CDR3 region of rearranged TCR beta genes. Amplified TCR beta libraries were sequenced as 87-base-pair reads on the Illumina HiSeq System. The study's own analysis went as follows. A later analysis counted approximately 76 million unique TCR beta chains across the 550 to 800 repertoires, and 10 million to 12 million of these chains were shared by at least two donors. Raw reads were error-corrected and collapsed into unique sequences with a nearest-neighbor algorithm that merged closely related sequences to remove PCR and sequencing errors. CDR3 sequences were aligned to IMGT reference sequences to assign V, D and J gene segments. For a sequence to be retained, a match of at least six nucleotides to both a V gene segment and a J gene segment was required. A rearrangement counted as productive if the CDR3 had no stop codons and remained in frame with V and J, and every other rearrangement counted as non-productive. Following IMGT convention, CDR3 was defined as the stretch from the second conserved V-encoded cysteine to the conserved J-encoded phenylalanine. The earlier analysis of 450 to 750 of the donors excluded any sequence lacking an unambiguous match to a single V gene segment. An earlier analysis of a few hundred of the donors classified V segments as functional when productive rearrangements were above 56.7% and as segregating when the standard deviation between donors was above 5%. To diagnose cytomegalovirus status from the catalog of TCR beta chain sequences, a statistical classification framework was built. In a later analysis, V and J genes were assigned by comparing TCR nucleotide sequences against IMGT/GENE-DB human TR gene sequences. A later analysis assigned CDR3 sequences and most-parsimonious VDJ recombination scenarios with the TCRdist pipeline. In a later analysis, each TCR beta chain was defined by its CDR3 amino acid sequence together with its V-gene family, and reads without a unique V-gene family were excluded. A later analysis removed 500 to 600 highly shared, low-generation-probability nucleotide sequences to deal with suspected cross-contamination and a sequencing artifact. In a later analysis, a clonal expansion index for each public chain was calculated from normalized within-repertoire ranks of inferred template counts. Generation probabilities in a later analysis came from a VDJ recombination model fitted to out-of-frame rearrangements, and those results were checked against IGoR. In a later analysis, hypergeometric tests were used to score TCR-TCR, TCR-HLA and TCR-CMV co-occurrence, with a repertoire-size bias correction applied to TCR pairs. A later analysis estimated false discovery rates by permuting HLA or CMV assignments 20 times. In a later analysis, co-occurring TCRs were grouped using DBSCAN, with TCRdist sequence similarity added in when clustering inside HLA-allele-positive subsets. Co-occurrence clustering excluded repertoires with fewer than 30,000 or more than 120,000 public chains, plus five with anomalous nucleotide sharing. The table comes from immuneACCESS by way of TCRdb, which keeps in-frame sequences with V and J called. Part of the clones is missing from these tables; in studies checked, under half for an unresolved V gene and the rest for unknown reasons. V and J calls and clone size are copied from that table; D and trimming were computed from the DNA. The table for this sample records approximately 120,000 clones. The ten largest clones add up to around 2.7% of the sample.

In regard to this clone: The antigen this receptor binds is unknown.

The chain employs TRBV29-1 and TRBJ2-4; tentative D gene TRBD2, with 6 bases matching. The sequence came from a man aged 25-40 years in good health and CMV-seronegative. The sequenced sample was PBMCs. The CDR3 region reads CSVGPPGDIQYF. The bases are TGCAGCGTTGGGCCACCGGGAGACATTCAGTACTTC.